Sequencing of this T cell receptor beta chain was carried out in a study of blood T cell repertoires in COVID-19. The overall study: COVID-19 samples, acute and convalescent, were from the United States, Italy and Spain. PBMCs, B-cell-depleted T cells, or T cells were the source of the cDNA or gDNA that made up the material.

As handled by the study authors: Amplification with reference gene primers provided the estimates of nucleated cell counts. Produced via immunoSEQ multiplex PCR; TCRdb's table is partial and in-frame only. The D gene and trimming were derived from the DNA, and the V and J assignments and clone size from that table. The sample has approximately 260,000 clones; 70% to 90% are singletons. The germline CDR1 and CDR2 sequences are SGHAT and FQNNGV. The V segment lost 8 bases and the J segment 1 base; nucleotides outside the gene matches: 5. CDR3 length equals 16 residues. The source of this sequence is a young man with active or convalescent COVID-19. The chain has TRBV11-2 and TRBJ2-2, with 12 bases identical to TRBD2. Sequencing used peripheral blood. CDR3 protein: CASYLLAGGNTGELFF. In nucleotides, the CDR3 is TGTGCCAGCTACCTACTAGCGGGGGGGAACACCGGGGAGCTGTTTTTT.